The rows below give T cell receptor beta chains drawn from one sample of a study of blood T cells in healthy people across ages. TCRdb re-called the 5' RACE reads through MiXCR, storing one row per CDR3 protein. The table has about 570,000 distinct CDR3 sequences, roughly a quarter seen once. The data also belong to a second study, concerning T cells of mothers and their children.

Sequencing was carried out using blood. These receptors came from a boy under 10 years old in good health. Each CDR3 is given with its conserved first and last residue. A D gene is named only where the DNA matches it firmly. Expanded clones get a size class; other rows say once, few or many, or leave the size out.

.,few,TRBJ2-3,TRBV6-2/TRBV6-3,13,CASSYGDTDTQYF,TGTGCCAGCAGTTACGGAGACACAGATACGCAGTATTTT
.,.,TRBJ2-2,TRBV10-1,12,CASSEGGGELFF,TGCGCCAGCAGTGAAGGGGGCGGGGAGCTGTTTTTT
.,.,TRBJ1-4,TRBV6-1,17,CASSERASWDMRSKLFF,TGTGCCAGCAGTGAAAGGGCTTCCTGGGACATGCGTTCGAAACTGTTTTTT
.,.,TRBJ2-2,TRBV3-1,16,CASSSRVLVTSGELFF,TGTGCCAGCAGCTCCCGGGTCTTAGTGACGTCCGGGGAGCTGTTTTTT
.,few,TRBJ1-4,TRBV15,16,CATSRDGGRRREKLFF,TGTGCCACCAGCAGAGATGGTGGGCGGCGGCGGGAAAAACTGTTTTTT
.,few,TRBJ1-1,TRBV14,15,CASSLHATRNTEAFF,TGTGCCAGCAGCCTACACGCTACGAGGAACACTGAAGCTTTCTTT
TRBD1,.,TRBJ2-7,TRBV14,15,CASSQPGQGVYEQYF,TGTGCCAGCAGCCAGCCGGGACAGGGGGTTTACGAGCAGTACTTC
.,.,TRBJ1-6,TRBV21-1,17,CASSKGPGGFYNSPLHF,TGTGCCAGCAGCAAAGGGCCGGGCGGTTTCTATAATTCACCCCTCCACTTT
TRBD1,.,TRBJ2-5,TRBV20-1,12,CSARQGAETQYF,TGCAGTGCGAGACAGGGTGCGGAGACCCAGTACTTC
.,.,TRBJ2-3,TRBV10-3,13,CAISEWSEDTQYF,TGTGCCATCAGTGAGTGGTCCGAAGATACGCAGTATTTT
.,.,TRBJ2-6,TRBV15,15,CATSRARTGANVLTF,TGTGCCACCAGCAGGGCCCGGACTGGGGCCAACGTCCTGACTTTC
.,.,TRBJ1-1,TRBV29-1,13,CSVEHQGNTEAFF,TGCAGCGTTGAACACCAGGGAAACACTGAAGCTTTCTTT
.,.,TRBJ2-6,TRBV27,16,CASSLRGLSGANVLTF,TGTGCCAGCAGTTTGCGGGGGCTCTCTGGGGCCAACGTCCTGACTTTC
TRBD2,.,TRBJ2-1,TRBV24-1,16,CATSDSIAGGPHEQFF,TGTGCCACCAGTGATTCGATAGCGGGAGGGCCGCATGAGCAGTTCTTC
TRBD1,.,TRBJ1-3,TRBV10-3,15,CAISNRDRGRNTIYF,TGTGCCATCAGTAACCGGGACAGGGGACGGAACACCATATATTTT
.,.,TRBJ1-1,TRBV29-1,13,CSVLEGLSTEAFF,TGCAGCGTCCTTGAGGGGCTTTCCACTGAAGCTTTCTTT
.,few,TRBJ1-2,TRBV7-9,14,CASSLESGGYGYTF,TGTGCCAGCAGCTTAGAATCAGGTGGCTATGGCTACACCTTC
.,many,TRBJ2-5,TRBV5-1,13,CASSFGSQETQYF,TGTGCCAGCAGTTTCGGCAGTCAGGAGACCCAGTACTTC
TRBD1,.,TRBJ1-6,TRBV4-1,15,CASSHRTGGGSPLHF,TGCGCCAGCAGCCACAGGACAGGGGGTGGCTCACCCCTCCACTTT
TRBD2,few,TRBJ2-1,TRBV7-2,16,CASSLVSSGSYNEQFF,TGTGCCAGCAGCTTAGTTTCTAGCGGGAGCTACAATGAGCAGTTCTTC
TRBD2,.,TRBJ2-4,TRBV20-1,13,CSAVTSGENIQYF,TGCAGTGCCGTGACTAGCGGGGAAAACATTCAGTACTTC
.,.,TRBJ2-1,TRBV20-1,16,CSARDSGTLFGNEQFF,TGCAGTGCTAGAGATTCCGGGACACTTTTCGGCAATGAGCAGTTCTTC
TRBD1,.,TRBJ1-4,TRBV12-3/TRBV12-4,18,CASSDLPGQGAVGEKLFF,TGTGCCAGCAGCGACCTTCCGGGACAGGGGGCAGTAGGTGAAAAACTGTTTTTT
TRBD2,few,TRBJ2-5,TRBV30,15,CAGLGTSGNQETQYF,TGTGCCGGACTAGGGACTAGCGGGAATCAAGAGACCCAGTACTTC
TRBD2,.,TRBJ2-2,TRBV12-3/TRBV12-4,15,CASSSGLARHGELFF,TGTGCCAGCAGTTCCGGACTAGCTCGCCACGGGGAGCTGTTTTTT
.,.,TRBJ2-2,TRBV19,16,CASSIDRASTSGELFF,TGTGCCAGTAGTATAGATCGGGCTAGCACTAGCGGGGAGCTGTTTTTT
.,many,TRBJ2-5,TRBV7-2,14,CASSLAGGSQTQYF,TGTGCCAGCAGCTTAGCGGGCGGCAGCCAGACCCAGTACTTC
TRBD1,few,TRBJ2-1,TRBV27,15,CASSIRDRGYNEQFF,TGTGCCAGCAGCATCCGGGACAGGGGTTACAATGAGCAGTTCTTC
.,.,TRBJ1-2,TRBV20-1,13,CSAREIGREGYTF,TGCAGTGCTAGAGAAATTGGCCGCGAGGGCTACACCTTC
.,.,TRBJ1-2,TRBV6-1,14,CASSGGDKARGYTF,TGTGCCAGCAGCGGAGGGGACAAGGCGAGGGGCTACACCTTC
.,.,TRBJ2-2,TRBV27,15,CASSDDYLNTGELFF,TGTGCCAGCAGTGATGACTACCTAAACACCGGGGAGCTGTTTTTT
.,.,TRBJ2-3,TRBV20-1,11,CSARPTDTQYF,TGCAGTGCTAGGCCCACAGATACGCAGTATTTT
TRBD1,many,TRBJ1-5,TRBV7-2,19,CASSPYPTGPGEGNQPQHF,TGTGCCAGCAGCCCGTACCCGACAGGGCCGGGAGAGGGCAATCAGCCCCAGCATTTT
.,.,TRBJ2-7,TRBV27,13,CASNNPTSGEQYF,TGTGCCAGCAACAACCCCACCTCAGGCGAGCAGTACTTC
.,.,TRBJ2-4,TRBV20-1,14,CSASPGFTKNIQYF,TGCAGTGCTAGCCCCGGATTCACCAAAAACATTCAGTACTTC
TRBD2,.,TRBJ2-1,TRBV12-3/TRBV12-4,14,CASLTSGGINEQFF,TGTGCCAGCCTAACTAGCGGGGGGATCAATGAGCAGTTCTTC
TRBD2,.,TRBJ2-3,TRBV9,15,CASSASGGITDTQYF,TGTGCCAGCAGCGCCAGCGGGGGGATCACAGATACGCAGTATTTT
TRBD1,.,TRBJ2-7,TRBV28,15,CASSLNLRPGGEQYF,TGTGCCAGCAGTTTAAATTTACGTCCAGGGGGCGAGCAGTACTTC
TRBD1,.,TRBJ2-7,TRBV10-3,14,CAIYAGTGPYEQYF,TGTGCCATCTATGCCGGGACAGGGCCCTACGAGCAGTACTTC
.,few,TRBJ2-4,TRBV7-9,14,CASSPQIAKNIQYF,TGTGCCAGCAGCCCCCAGATAGCCAAAAACATTCAGTACTTC
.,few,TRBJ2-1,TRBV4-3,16,CASSQSDYTSYNEQFF,TGCGCCAGCAGCCAATCGGACTATACCTCCTACAATGAGCAGTTCTTC
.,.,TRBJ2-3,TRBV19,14,CASSARGYTDTQYF,TGTGCCAGTAGTGCGAGGGGGTACACAGATACGCAGTATTTT
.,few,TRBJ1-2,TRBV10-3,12,CAISGDTYGYTF,TGTGCCATCAGTGGGGATACTTATGGCTACACCTTC
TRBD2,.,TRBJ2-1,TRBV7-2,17,CASSLKGGASGRNEQFF,TGTGCCAGCAGCTTAAAGGGTGGGGCTAGCGGGCGCAATGAGCAGTTCTTC
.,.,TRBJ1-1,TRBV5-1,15,CASSINGRMNTEAFF,TGCGCCAGCAGCATTAACGGACGGATGAACACTGAAGCTTTCTTT